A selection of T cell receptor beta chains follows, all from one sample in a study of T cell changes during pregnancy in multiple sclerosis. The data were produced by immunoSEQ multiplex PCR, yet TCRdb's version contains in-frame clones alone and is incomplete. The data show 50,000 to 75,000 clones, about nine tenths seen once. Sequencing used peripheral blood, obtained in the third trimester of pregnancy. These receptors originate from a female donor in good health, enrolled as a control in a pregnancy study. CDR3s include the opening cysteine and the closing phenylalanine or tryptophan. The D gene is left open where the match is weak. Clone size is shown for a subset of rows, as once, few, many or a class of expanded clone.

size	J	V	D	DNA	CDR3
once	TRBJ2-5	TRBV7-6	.	TGTGCCAGCAGCCAGGGGTTTCAAGAGACCCAGTACTTC	CASSQGFQETQYF
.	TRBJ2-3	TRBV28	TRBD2	TGTGCCAGCAGTACTACGGAGGGCGGGGGAGATACGCAGTATTTT	CASSTTEGGGDTQYF
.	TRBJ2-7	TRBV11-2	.	TGTGCCAGCAGCTGCGCCGGGACAAGAGACTCATGCTCCTACGAGCAGTACTTC	CASSCAGTRDSCSYEQYF
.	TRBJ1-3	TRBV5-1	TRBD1	TGCGCCAGCAGCTGGACAGGGGAAACAGGAAACACCATATATTTT	CASSWTGETGNTIYF
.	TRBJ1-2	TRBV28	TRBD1	TGTGCCAGCAGTGCGAGACAGGGTTGGGACTATGGCTACACCTTC	CASSARQGWDYGYTF
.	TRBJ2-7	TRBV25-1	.	TGTGCCAGCAGTGAACAGTCCTACGAGCAGTACTTC	CASSEQSYEQYF
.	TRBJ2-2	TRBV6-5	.	TGTGCCAGCAGCAGGGGTGGGGAGCTGTTTTTT	CASSRGGELFF
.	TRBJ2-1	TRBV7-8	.	TGTGCCAGCAGGACGAGATCGGGACAACGGGGCTATGAGCAGTTCTTC	CASRTRSGQRGYEQFF
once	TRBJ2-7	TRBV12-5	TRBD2	TGTGCTAGTGGTTTAGCACCCTTAGGACTAGCGGGGGGGGACATTTCCTACGAGCAGTACTTC	CASGLAPLGLAGGDISYEQYF
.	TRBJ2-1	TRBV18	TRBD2	TGTGCCAGCTCCCTCAATCCCAATAGCGGGAGCTCCTACAATGAGCAGTTCTTC	CASSLNPNSGSSYNEQFF
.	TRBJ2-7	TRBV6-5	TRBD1	TGTGCCAGCCAAAAGACCGGGACAGCTATTTACGAGCAGTACTTC	CASQKTGTAIYEQYF
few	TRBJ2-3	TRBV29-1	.	TGCAGCGTTCATCGGACAGCGGCAGATACGCAGTATTTT	CSVHRTAADTQYF
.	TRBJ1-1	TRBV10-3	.	TGTGCCATCAGTGAGGGAGGCACTGAAGCTTTCTTT	CAISEGGTEAFF
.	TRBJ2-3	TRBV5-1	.	TGCGCCAGCAGCTTCCTGGCAGGGGGCACAGATACGCAGTATTTT	CASSFLAGGTDTQYF
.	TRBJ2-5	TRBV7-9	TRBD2	TGTGCCAGCAGCTGGCGCAGGGAGGGAGAGACCCAGTACTTC	CASSWRREGETQYF
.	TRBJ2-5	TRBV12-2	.	TGTGCAAGTCGCTTAGCGCAGGAGAGGACTAGCGGGGGGAAATCGGAGACCCAGTACTTC	CASRLAQERTSGGKSETQYF
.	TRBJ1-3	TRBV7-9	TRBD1	TGTGCCAGCAGCTTAACTGTAACAGGGGACGCTGGAAACACCATATATTTT	CASSLTVTGDAGNTIYF
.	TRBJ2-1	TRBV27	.	TGTGCCAGCAGTCTTACGCTATCCACCCATTGGCAGTTCTTC	CASSLTLSTHWQFF
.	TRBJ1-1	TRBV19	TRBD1	TGTGCCAGTAGTCTAGGGACAGGGGCGACCACTGAAGCTTTCTTT	CASSLGTGATTEAFF
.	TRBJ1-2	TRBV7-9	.	TGTGCCAGCGGCGACTACGTCTTTGGCTACACCTTC	CASGDYVFGYTF